This paragraph covers one T cell receptor beta chain sequence. Patients at the Seattle site were enrolled during active infection and followed longitudinally. This entry is derived from a study of blood T cell repertoires in COVID-19. Study information: Donors in the United States, Italy and Spain gave samples during acute or convalescent COVID-19.

Here immunoSEQ multiplex PCR was the method, and the copy in TCRdb shows in-frame clones only, minus some. The sample shows some 240,000 clones, 75% to 85% of them seen only once. This CDR3 is built from 14 residues. The germline V gene encodes CDR1 MDHEN and CDR2 SYDVKM. V lost 8 bases, J lost 4 bases, and 17 bases lay in between. The receptor was derived from a woman in her sixties or seventies with COVID-19, enrolled during active disease. The sequenced material came from peripheral blood. V is TRBV28 and J is TRBJ1-1; tentatively, D is TRBD1 (6 bases). The CDR3 DNA follows: TGTGCCAGCCTCCGAGGGGGGGCGAGCACTGAAGCTTTCTTT. This encodes CASLRGGASTEAFF.